This T cell receptor beta chain was sequenced during a study of identical twins. Study results and caveats: Zero-insertion findings could be partly confounded by invariant cells (MAIT and iNKT cells). The more abundant beta clonotypes in cord blood had fewer insertions, and memory repertoires did not show this.

The CDR3 sequence is 13 residues long. The V and J ends lost 0 bases and 3 bases respectively, with 6 bases between them. Germline V gene lookup returns CDR1 LNHNV and CDR2 YYDKDF (reference sequence). This clonotype has more than one count but fewer than ten. As yet, its antigen is unknown. The authors used template switching to add a universal primer site and gave cDNA unique molecular identifiers. Via MiXCR, TCRdb re-called the 5' RACE reads, giving one row per CDR3 protein. The sample lists 420,000 or so distinct CDR3 sequences, 15% to 20% seen once, with 9% to 15% in the top ten. The sequence was obtained from a man aged 50 or older in good health. Sequenced sample: naive T cells sorted from blood. The chain joins TRBV15 to TRBJ2-7; no reliable D call. DNA of the CDR3: TGTGCCACCAGCAGAGATATAAACTACGAGCAGTACTTC. It encodes CATSRDINYEQYF.